Presented here are 18 T cell receptor beta chains from one specimen sequenced in a study of blood T cell repertoires in COVID-19 (dated by TCRdb to 2018 to 2021). Libraries were made using the immunoSEQ multiplex PCR assay. TCRdb provides this immuneACCESS table in a form limited to in-frame rearrangements. Some clones are lacking; in checked studies, under half of them reflect an unresolved V gene, and why the rest are absent is not known. The sample records over 55,000 clones, over 65% of which are singletons. About 40% of the sample is held by the ten biggest clonotypes. Material for sequencing was peripheral blood. The receptors were sampled from a woman in her 70s with acute or convalescent COVID-19.

The rearrangement links TRBV20-1 to TRBJ2-7; D is possibly TRBD2 (6 bases). V lost 3 bases and J 4 bases, leaving 19 bases between the germline ends. The CDR3 contains 15 residues. Germline V gene data show CDR1 as DFQATT and CDR2 as SNEGSKA (reference sequence). In DNA, the CDR3 is TGCAGTGCTAGTGGCCGCCGGAGGGAAAGATACGAGCAGTACTTC. Amino acids: CSASGRRRERYEQYF.

The rearrangement joins TRBV5-1 to TRBJ2-1, with 8 bases fitting TRBD2. The V and J ends lost 4 bases and 7 bases, in that order; junction bases with no gene match: 13. The V gene's germline CDR1 is SGHRS and CDR2 YFSETQ. The CDR3 has 16 amino acids. CDR3 protein: CASSPNQRLAPNEQFF. Here the CDR3 DNA reads TGCGCCAGCAGCCCCAACCAACGACTAGCGCCGAATGAGCAGTTCTTC.

This chain uses TRBV5-4 with TRBJ1-6, with 7 nucleotides matching TRBD1. CDR3 length: 16 residues. The V gene's germline CDR1 is SGHNT and CDR2 YYREEE (reference sequence). V dropped 0 bases and J dropped 10; count of bases not matched to a gene: 10. The CDR3 DNA follows: TGTGCCAGCAGCTTGGCAGGGGGTAGGTCGGGATCACCCCTCCACTTT. Translating gives CASSLAGGRSGSPLHF.

The chain has TRBV3-1 (or the pseudogene TRBV3-2) and TRBJ1-3; 11 bases match TRBD1. Germline V lookup: CDR1 LGHDT, CDR2 YNNKEL (reference sequence). V trimming: 1 base; J trimming: 7 bases; junction bases outside the gene matches: 3. The CDR3 is 15 residues long. In nucleotides, the CDR3 is TGTGCCAGCAGCCAAGTGGGGACAGGGGGGAACACCATATATTTT. Encoded protein: CASSQVGTGGNTIYF.

This clone was seen a handful of times. V usage is TRBV5-8 and J usage is TRBJ2-3; 8 nucleotides align to TRBD1. The CDR3 extends over 16 amino acids. V shed 6 bases and J 7 bases; nucleotides not matched to a gene: 16. The germline gives CDR1 SGHTS, CDR2 YDEGEE. CDR3 amino acids: CASIRQPRQGRNTQYF. The CDR3 DNA is TGTGCCAGCATCAGGCAGCCACGACAGGGGCGGAATACGCAGTATTTT.

The rearrangement joins TRBV5-5 to TRBJ1-3; D uncertain. The CDR3 is 13 amino acids. The ends were cut back, 2 bases at V and 8 bases at J, with 11 bases in the middle. Germline lookup yields CDR1 SGHKS and CDR2 YYEKEE (reference sequence). The CDR3 DNA follows: TGTGCCAGCAGCTTCCCCCCGGCGGACACCATATATTTT. Protein product: CASSFPPADTIYF.

The CDR3 here is CASSQGLGGTYGYTF. In nucleotides, the CDR3 is TGCGCCAGCAGCCAAGGATTGGGGGGAACCTATGGCTACACCTTC. The chain is built from TRBV4-3 and TRBJ1-2; possible D gene TRBD1, 5 bases. With 1 base removed from V and 4 bases from J, the gap between germline ends came to 13 bases. Germline loops: CDR1 LGHNA, CDR2 YSLEER. CDR3 length: 15 amino acids.

The chain is built from TRBV11-1 and TRBJ1-3; D not certain. From germline, CDR1 is SGHAT and CDR2 FQDESV (reference sequence). Trimming removed 3 bases from V and 4 bases from J, with 7 bases in between. The CDR3 sequence is 13 residues long. CDR3 amino acids: CASSFNPGNTIYF. The CDR3 DNA follows: TGTGCCAGCAGCTTCAATCCCGGAAACACCATATATTTT.

The table lists this clone with a few counts. The chain is built from TRBV27 and TRBJ2-7; tentative D call: TRBD2 (5 bases). The V and J ends lost 8 bases and 4 bases respectively, with 12 bases between them. Germline CDR1 and CDR2: MNHEY and SMNVEV (reference sequence). CDR3 size: 12 residues. CDR3 bases: TGTGCCAGCCGCGGAGGCACGTACGAGCAGTACTTC. This gives the protein CASRGGTYEQYF.

V and J are TRBV19 and TRBJ2-5; TRBD1 is a possible D gene (5 bases). The CDR3 extends over 16 amino acids. Trimming took 5 bases from V and 2 from J, leaving 18 bases between them. CDR1 LNHDA and CDR2 SQIVND come from the germline V gene (reference sequence). This chain's CDR3 is CASSSRWGERQETQYF. CDR3 nucleotides: TGTGCCAGTAGTTCGAGGTGGGGCGAGAGACAAGAGACCCAGTACTTC. The variable domain in full, with the rest retrieved from reference TRBV19 and TRBJ2-5, is DGGITQSPKYLFRKEGQNVTLSCEQNLNHDAMYWYRQDPGQGLRLIYYSQIVNDFQKGDIAEGYSVSREKKESFPLTVTSAQKNPTAFYLCASSSRWGERQETQYFGPGTRLLVL.

The chain employs TRBV24-1 and TRBJ1-5, with D possibly TRBD1 on 5 matching bases. Germline V CDR1 and CDR2: KGHDR, SFDVKD. The length of the CDR3 is 16 residues. Trimming shortened V by 2 bases and J by 2 bases, and 12 bases separated the two germline ends. The CDR3 protein is CATSDSTRVGNQPQHF. The DNA for the CDR3 is TGTGCCACCAGTGATTCTACCAGGGTTGGCAATCAGCCCCAGCATTTT.

The gene calls are TRBV5-8 and TRBJ1-5, with 9 nucleotides matching TRBD1. The germline gives CDR1 SGHTS, CDR2 YDEGEE. The CDR3 has 14 amino acids. V was clipped by 5 bases and J by 6 bases; unmatched bases: 6. For the CDR3, the DNA is TGTGCCAGCAGACACGGACAGGGGCCTCAGCCCCAGCATTTT. Translation gives CASRHGQGPQPQHF.

The V and J genes are TRBV21-1 and TRBJ2-4; TRBD1 is the table's D call and was not checked against the DNA. TRBV21-1 is shown as a pseudogene. The CDR3 is made up of 13 amino acids. CDR3 sequence: CASSKQGVDIQYF. The CDR3 coding sequence is TGTGCCAGCAGCAAACAGGGCGTAGACATTCAGTACTTC.

The chain uses TRBV5-1 and TRBJ2-3; D is undetermined. V was shortened by 1 base and J by 6 bases, with 9 bases between the two germline ends. The length of the CDR3 is 13 residues. The germline V gene has CDR1 SGHRS and CDR2 YFSETQ. The CDR3 sequence: CASSLQLGDTQYF. CDR3 nucleotide sequence: TGCGCCAGCAGCTTGCAACTCGGGGATACGCAGTATTTT.

The rearrangement joins TRBV3-1 (or the pseudogene TRBV3-2) to TRBJ1-1; 8 bases agree with TRBD1. Germline assignment: CDR1 LGHDT and CDR2 YNNKEL (reference sequence). The V gene end was trimmed by 4 bases and the J gene end by 1 base; junction bases not matched to a gene: 8. This CDR3 is built from 16 residues. The DNA of the CDR3 is TGTGCCAGCAGCCTTCAACAGGGGGTCGGGAACACTGAAGCTTTCTTT. It is translated as CASSLQQGVGNTEAFF.

This clone has just one count. This chain links TRBV30 with TRBJ1-2, with D perhaps TRBD1 (5 bases). The CDR3 is 14 amino acids. Trimming took off 0 bases at V and 0 bases at J, with 8 bases between the two ends. Germline V gene sequence: CDR1 GTSNPN, CDR2 SVGIG (reference sequence). The CDR3 nucleotides read TGTGCCTGGAGTGTAACAGGTACTAACTATGGCTACACCTTC. The encoded protein is CAWSVTGTNYGYTF.

This clone appeared a single time. The chain carries TRBV28 and TRBJ2-1; 10 nucleotides agree with TRBD2. This CDR3 has 17 residues. The germline V gene encodes CDR1 MDHEN and CDR2 SYDVKM. V was pared by 6 bases and J by 2 bases, with 10 bases of the junction left unmatched. The CDR3 protein is CASSRLDSGRAYNEQFF. CDR3 bases: TGTGCCAGCAGCCGGCTAGACAGCGGGAGGGCCTACAATGAGCAGTTCTTC.

CDR3 in DNA: TGTGCCAGCAGCCGGGACAGGCAAGACTACGAGCAGTACTTC. It encodes CASSRDRQDYEQYF. The V and J genes are TRBV21-1 and TRBJ2-7; the table's D call, TRBD1, was not checked against the DNA. TRBV21-1 represents a pseudogene. This CDR3 spans 14 amino acids.